These 6 T cell receptor beta chains were all obtained from the same sample, sequenced in a study of cytomegalovirus exposure and HLA in healthy donors. Researchers ran the PCR with 60 Vbeta and 13 Jbeta primers. Using immunoSEQ multiplex PCR, the repertoire was profiled, and TCRdb retains in-frame clones only, with some absent. The sample consists of some 190,000 clones, 70% to 75% of them appearing once. The sequencing input was PBMCs. The receptors originated from a man aged 30 to 45 in good health and CMV-seropositive.

This sequence joins TRBV5-1 and TRBJ2-1; 9 bases are a match to TRBD2. V shed 2 bases and J 2 bases; nucleotides not matched to a gene: 2. This CDR3 is 15 amino acids long. The germline gives CDR1 SGHRS, CDR2 YFSETQ. Here the CDR3 reads CASSLVAGAYNEQFF. The CDR3, as DNA: TGCGCCAGCAGCTTAGTAGCGGGAGCCTACAATGAGCAGTTCTTC.

The CDR3 coding sequence is TGTGCCAGCAGAGTGACTAGCGGGAGTGGATATACGCAGTATTTT. It specifies CASRVTSGSGYTQYF. The rearrangement uses TRBV6-5 and TRBJ2-3; 12 positions agree with TRBD2. CDR3 length: 15 residues. Germline CDR1 reads MNHEY; CDR2 reads SVGAGI. V lost 6 bases to trimming and J lost 7 bases; unmatched junction nucleotides: 8.

V gene TRBV29-1 combines with J gene TRBJ1-2; perhaps TRBD1 as D (6 bases). Germline V lookup: CDR1 SQVTM, CDR2 ANQGSEA. The germline V and J ends were trimmed by 6 bases and 4 bases, with 15 bases remaining between them. This CDR3 region has 13 residues. This CDR3 is CSVETGEIYGYTF. In DNA form, the CDR3 reads TGCAGCGTCGAGACAGGAGAAATCTATGGCTACACCTTC.

The count of this clone is one. V and J are TRBV7-8 and TRBJ2-7; D is ambiguous. Germline V gives CDR1 SGHVS, CDR2 FQNEAQ. The length of the CDR3 is 15 residues. V dropped 4 bases and J dropped 2 bases, with 15 bases sitting between them. CDR3 nucleotides: TGTGCCAGCAGCTCCAACCCCAGAACCACCTACGAGCAGTACTTC. Amino acids: CASSSNPRTTYEQYF.

The genes are TRBV30 and TRBJ2-7; 7 bases fit TRBD1. This CDR3 comprises 14 residues. V shed 7 bases, J shed 1 base, and the junction held 10 bases outside the gene matches. The germline CDR1 and CDR2 sequences are GTSNPN and SVGIG (reference sequence). The CDR3 DNA reads as TGTGCCTCCTCCCCCGGGACAGCTTCCTACGAGCAGTACTTC. It translates to CASSPGTASYEQYF.

This chain links TRBV4-2 with TRBJ2-7, with a possible D match to TRBD2 (6 bases). V lost 1 base to trimming and J lost 2 bases, with 9 bases between them. The CDR3 loop spans 14 amino acids. Looked up from germline, CDR1 is LGHNA and CDR2 is YNFKEQ. The CDR3 sequence: CASSQGAGTYEQYF. CDR3 nucleotides: TGTGCCAGCAGCCAAGGGGCGGGGACCTACGAGCAGTACTTC.